This paragraph covers one T cell receptor (beta chain) sequence. The data stem from a study of blood T cell repertoires in COVID-19. Study-wide background: Some COVID-19 samples were acute and others convalescent; all came from the United States, Italy and Spain. The cDNA or gDNA used as material had been derived from T cells, B-cell-depleted T cells, or PBMCs.

Per the study methods: Reference gene primer amplification gave estimated nucleated cell counts. TCRdb's table, derived via immunoSEQ multiplex PCR, lists solely in-frame clones and lacks some. V, J and clone size were drawn from that table, and D and trimming were deduced from the DNA. Among 250,000 to 350,000 clones listed, more than 75% were seen once. V was pared by 1 base and J by 0 bases, with 14 bases between. CDR1 and CDR2 from the germline V gene are SGHVS and FNYEAQ. The CDR3 sequence is 17 residues long. The chain has TRBV7-6 and TRBJ2-3, with D unclear. The sequence derives from a woman aged 45-60 years with active or convalescent COVID-19. Input material: peripheral blood. CDR3 sequence reads: CASSLEILARSTDTQYF. The DNA for the CDR3 is TGTGCCAGCAGCTTAGAAATTCTGGCTAGAAGCACAGATACGCAGTATTTT.